The rows below give T cell receptor beta chains drawn from one sample of a study of blood T cell repertoires in COVID-19. Profiled with immunoSEQ multiplex PCR; TCRdb holds only in-frame clones, not every one. The sample records some 180,000 clones, less than 85% being singletons. Sequenced material: PBMCs or T cells enriched from blood (not recorded which). These receptors all stem from a woman aged 60-75 years with acute COVID-19. The CDR3 runs from the conserved cysteine through the conserved F or W. D genes are given only for firm matches.

TRBD2	TRBV3-1/TRBV3-2	TRBJ2-7	CASSHDGDGGGYEQYF	TGTGCCAGCAGCCACGACGGGGACGGGGGGGGCTACGAGCAGTACTTC
-	TRBV9	TRBJ2-2	CASSLLFGTGELFF	TGTGCCAGCAGCCTCCTTTTCGGCACCGGGGAGCTGTTTTTT
TRBD2	TRBV29-1	TRBJ2-3	CSVGGSGWTSGVGTQYF	TGCAGCGTTGGCGGGTCGGGCTGGACTAGCGGAGTCGGTACGCAGTATTTT
-	TRBV7-8	TRBJ2-1	CASSRLYNEQFF	TGTGCCAGCAGCCGACTTTACAATGAGCAGTTCTTC
-	TRBV6-5	TRBJ2-7	CASSTPDFYEQYF	TGTGCCAGCAGTACCCCAGACTTCTACGAGCAGTACTTC
-	TRBV19	TRBJ1-1	CASSAWDMNTEAFF	TGTGCCAGTAGTGCCTGGGACATGAACACTGAAGCTTTCTTT
-	TRBV5-1	TRBJ1-1	CASSFEEGVGNTEAFF	TGCGCCAGCAGCTTCGAGGAGGGTGTGGGGAACACTGAAGCTTTCTTT
TRBD1	TRBV12-5	TRBJ1-2	CASGRTGAGYTF	TGTGCTAGTGGTCGAACAGGGGCGGGCTACACCTTC
-	TRBV30	TRBJ2-5	CAWSQAVETQYF	TGTGCCTGGAGTCAGGCAGTAGAGACCCAGTACTTC
TRBD2	TRBV10-2	TRBJ2-5	CASSEWSSGGQETQYF	TGCGCCAGCAGTGAGTGGAGTAGCGGGGGCCAAGAGACCCAGTACTTC
-	TRBV3-1/TRBV3-2	TRBJ1-6	CASSQRGDF	TGTGCCAGCAGCCAAAGGGGTGACTTT